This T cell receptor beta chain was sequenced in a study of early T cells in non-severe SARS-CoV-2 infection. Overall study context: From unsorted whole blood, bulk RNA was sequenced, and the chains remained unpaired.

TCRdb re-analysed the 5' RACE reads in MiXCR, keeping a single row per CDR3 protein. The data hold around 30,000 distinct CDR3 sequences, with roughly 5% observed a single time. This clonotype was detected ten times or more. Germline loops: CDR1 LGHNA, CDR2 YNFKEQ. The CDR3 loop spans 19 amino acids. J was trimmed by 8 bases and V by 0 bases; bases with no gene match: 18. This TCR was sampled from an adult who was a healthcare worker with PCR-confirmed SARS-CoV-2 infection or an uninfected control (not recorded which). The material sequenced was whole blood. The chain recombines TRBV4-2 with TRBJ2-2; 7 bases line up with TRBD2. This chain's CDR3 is CASSQDKGGGRGHGGELFF. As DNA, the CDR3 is TGTGCCAGCAGCCAAGATAAGGGCGGCGGGAGAGGACACGGGGGGGAGCTGTTTTTT.